The next 20 T cell receptor beta chains were all read from a single sample in a study of blood T cell repertoires in COVID-19. Here immunoSEQ multiplex PCR was the method, and the copy in TCRdb shows in-frame clones only, minus some. The repertoire has roughly 100,000 clones, roughly 79% of them found once; the top ten carry 30% to 45%. Sequenced: peripheral blood. Receptors were obtained from a man older than 75 with acute or convalescent COVID-19.

This clone was found once. This chain connects TRBV6-2 or TRBV6-3 to TRBJ1-5; tentative D call: TRBD1 (5 bases). Looked up from germline, CDR1 is MNHEY and CDR2 is SVGEGT. The V end lost 0 bases, the J end lost 0 bases, and 15 bases lay between the germline ends. The CDR3 contains 18 residues. The DNA for the CDR3 is TGTGCCAGCAGTTACTCGATGGGGGGTGTGCGTAGCAATCAGCCCCAGCATTTT. It yields the protein CASSYSMGGVRSNQPQHF.

This clone was observed a handful of times. V usage is TRBV6-1 and J usage is TRBJ2-3; 8 nucleotides agree with TRBD2. From germline, CDR1 is MNHNS and CDR2 SASEGT. V shed 2 bases and J 2 bases; nucleotides not matched to a gene: 9. The CDR3 extends over 17 amino acids. CDR3 in amino acids: CASSETISGGYTDTQYF. In DNA, the CDR3 is TGTGCCAGCAGTGAAACCATAAGCGGGGGATACACAGATACGCAGTATTTT.

The V and J genes are TRBV27 and TRBJ2-6; D not certain. CDR1 and CDR2 (germline): MNHEY, SMNVEV (reference sequence). Trimming took off 4 bases at V and 1 base at J, with 8 bases between the two ends. CDR3 length: 15 residues. The CDR3 loop is CASSSRYSGANVLTF. CDR3 nucleotide sequence: TGTGCCAGCAGTTCGAGATATTCTGGGGCCAACGTCCTGACTTTC.

CDR3 protein: CASRGTGDYGYTF. For the CDR3, the DNA is TGTGCCAGCAGAGGGACAGGGGACTATGGCTACACCTTC. The gene calls are TRBV28 and TRBJ1-2; TRBD1 matches at 10 bases. V was pared by 6 bases and J by 3 bases, with 1 base of the junction left unmatched. This CDR3 has 13 residues. Germline V gene sequence: CDR1 MDHEN, CDR2 SYDVKM.

The V gene is TRBV18, the J gene TRBJ1-5; 8 positions match TRBD1. The CDR3 sequence is 14 residues long. V lost 4 bases, J lost 6 bases, and 5 bases stayed unmatched. Per germline, CDR1 KGHSH and CDR2 LQKENI. The CDR3 sequence is CASSRDRLSQPQHF. CDR3 DNA: TGTGCCAGCTCACGGGACAGGCTCAGTCAGCCCCAGCATTTT.

V usage is TRBV20-1 and J usage is TRBJ2-7; TRBD1 might be the D (5 bases). The germline V gene has CDR1 DFQATT and CDR2 SNEGSKA (reference sequence). The CDR3 totals 11 residues. V lost 6 bases and J lost 3, with 9 bases in between. Here the CDR3 reads CSALDSYEQYF. In DNA, the CDR3 is TGCAGTGCCCTTGACAGCTACGAGCAGTACTTC.

CDR3 nucleotides: TGCGCCAGCAGCTTGGGGACAGGTGGATACACAGATACGCAGTATTTT. Amino acids: CASSLGTGGYTDTQYF. The chain links TRBV5-1 to TRBJ2-3; 7 bases match TRBD1. This CDR3 spans 16 amino acids. In germline, CDR1 is SGHRS, CDR2 YFSETQ. V shed 0 bases, J shed 2 bases, and the junction held 6 bases outside the gene matches. The variable domain in full, completed from reference TRBV5-1 and TRBJ2-3, reads KAGVTQTPRYLIKTRGQQVTLSCSPISGHRSVSWYQQTPGQGLQFLFEYFSETQRNKGNFPGRFSGRQFSNSRSEMNVSTLELGDSALYLCASSLGTGGYTDTQYFGPGTRLTVL.

The chain recombines TRBV19 with TRBJ1-4; D call uncertain. Germline-derived CDR1 and CDR2 are LNHDA and SQIVND (reference sequence). The CDR3 contains 15 residues. Trimming removed 7 bases from V and 1 base from J, with 13 bases in between. The CDR3 bases are TGTGCCAGTACCCCACATGCAGGAACTAATGAAAAACTGTTTTTT. This gives the protein CASTPHAGTNEKLFF.

The chain employs TRBV5-1 and TRBJ1-1; D is unclear. The CDR3 sequence is 15 residues long. CDR1 and CDR2 from the germline V gene are SGHRS and YFSETQ. Trimming took 0 bases from V and 0 from J, leaving 9 bases between them. The CDR3 here is CASSLGAQMNTEAFF. DNA for the CDR3: TGCGCCAGCAGCTTGGGGGCGCAGATGAACACTGAAGCTTTCTTT. Full variable domain (rest looked up from reference TRBV5-1 and TRBJ1-1): KAGVTQTPRYLIKTRGQQVTLSCSPISGHRSVSWYQQTPGQGLQFLFEYFSETQRNKGNFPGRFSGRQFSNSRSEMNVSTLELGDSALYLCASSLGAQMNTEAFFGQGTRLTVV.

The CDR3 reads CATSRELAVSYEQYF. The CDR3 DNA reads as TGTGCCACCAGCAGAGAGCTAGCGGTCTCCTACGAGCAGTACTTC. The chain links TRBV15 to TRBJ2-7, with 7 bases matching TRBD2. This CDR3 comprises 15 residues. From germline, CDR1 is LNHNV and CDR2 YYDKDF (reference sequence). V was pared by 0 bases and J by 0 bases, with 2 bases of the junction left unmatched. The full variable domain, its missing parts supplied by reference TRBV15 and TRBJ2-7, is DAMVIQNPRYQVTQFGKPVTLSCSQTLNHNVMYWYQQKSSQAPKLLFHYYDKDFNNEADTPDNFQSRRPNTSFCFLDIRSPGLGDTAMYLCATSRELAVSYEQYFGPGTRLTVT.

As regards this clone: This CDR3 is also generated by other DNA sequences in the sample. The V call is TRBV5-1, the J call TRBJ1-4; the match to TRBD1 covers 7 bases. There are 15 residues in the CDR3. Germline-derived CDR1 and CDR2 are SGHRS and YFSETQ. The V segment lost 0 bases and the J segment 7 bases; nucleotides outside the gene matches: 6. The CDR3 nucleotides read TGCGCCAGCAGCTTGGCCAGGGGGGCGGGTGAAAAACTGTTTTTT. It yields the protein CASSLARGAGEKLFF.

The chain recombines TRBV30 with TRBJ2-7, with 11 nucleotides matching TRBD2. With 0 bases clipped from V and 2 bases from J, the junction kept 3 bases outside the gene matches. Germline CDR1 reads GTSNPN; CDR2 reads SVGIG (reference sequence). This CDR3 region has 15 residues. This chain's CDR3 is CAWSVQGLAAYEQYF. The CDR3 DNA follows: TGTGCCTGGAGTGTACAGGGACTAGCGGCCTACGAGCAGTACTTC.

The J gene is TRBJ2-5, the V gene TRBV24-1; D is undetermined. Trimming took 3 bases from V and 5 from J, leaving 6 bases between them. This CDR3 is 12 amino acids long. Germline-derived CDR1 and CDR2 are KGHDR and SFDVKD. Here the CDR3 reads CATSDPAETQYF. CDR3 nucleotide sequence: TGTGCCACCAGTGATCCCGCGGAGACCCAGTACTTC.

The rearrangement uses TRBV7-8 and TRBJ1-5; 7 bases match TRBD1. The germline gives CDR1 SGHVS, CDR2 FQNEAQ. The CDR3 spans 15 residues. Losses at the gene ends were 4 bases for V and 9 bases for J; bases not matched to a gene: 12. CDR3 sequence: CASSSLGQSFRPQHF. CDR3 bases: TGTGCCAGCAGCTCCCTGGGACAGTCTTTTAGGCCCCAGCATTTT.

This clone has just a few counts. The CDR3 loop reads CASSPSLWLDGRPSSSGANVLTF. The DNA for the CDR3 is TGTGCCAGCAGTCCTTCCCTCTGGCTGGATGGGAGGCCCTCGAGCTCTGGGGCCAACGTCCTGACTTTC. The chain joins TRBV6-6 to TRBJ2-6; TRBD2 is a possible D gene (6 bases). The V gene lost 5 bases and the J gene lost 0 bases, with 32 bases spanning the gap. Germline CDR1 MNHNY, CDR2 SVGAGI (reference sequence). The CDR3 length is 23 residues.

The rearrangement uses TRBV7-2 and TRBJ1-5; tentative D call: TRBD1 (5 bases). CDR1 is SGHTA, CDR2 FQGNSA, per germline. The CDR3 is 15 residues long. V lost 3 bases to trimming and J lost 4 bases, with 13 bases between them. This CDR3 is CASSFPDSLNQPQHF. CDR3 coding DNA: TGTGCCAGCAGCTTCCCAGACAGTTTGAATCAGCCCCAGCATTTT.

This chain connects TRBV7-9 to TRBJ2-1; D is perhaps TRBD2 (5 bases). The CDR3 runs to 14 residues. V lost 5 bases, J lost 9 bases, and 17 bases lay in between. Germline lookup yields CDR1 SEHNR and CDR2 FQNEAQ (reference sequence). The CDR3: CASSPGETFGEQFF. CDR3 DNA: TGTGCCAGCAGCCCCGGGGAGACGTTCGGTGAGCAGTTCTTC.

CDR3 DNA sequence: TGTGCCAGCAGCTACACCTACAGGGGAACTAATGAAAAACTGTTTTTT. Amino acid sequence: CASSYTYRGTNEKLFF. The chain couples TRBV27 to TRBJ1-4; 7 bases fit TRBD1. CDR1 and CDR2 from the germline V gene are MNHEY and SMNVEV (reference sequence). Losses at the gene ends were 6 bases for V and 1 base for J; bases not matched to a gene: 8. CDR3 length: 16 residues.

V usage is TRBV11-2 and J usage is TRBJ2-2, with D unresolved. The CDR3 length is 12 residues. Germline assignment: CDR1 SGHAT and CDR2 FQNNGV. V lost 5 bases and J 6 bases, leaving 7 bases between the germline ends. The CDR3 sequence is CASSHVPGELFF. The CDR3 DNA sequence: TGTGCCAGCAGCCATGTCCCCGGGGAGCTGTTTTTT.

As to this clone: Other DNA sequences of this sample code for an identical CDR3. The chain recombines TRBV5-1 with TRBJ2-7; 10 bases align to TRBD1. Germline CDR1 is SGHRS and CDR2 is YFSETQ. After removal of 3 bases from V and 2 bases from J, the junction contained 2 bases not matched to a gene. The CDR3 is 14 residues long. CDR3: CASSSGTGAYEQYF. DNA of the CDR3: TGCGCCAGCAGCTCTGGGACAGGGGCCTACGAGCAGTACTTC.